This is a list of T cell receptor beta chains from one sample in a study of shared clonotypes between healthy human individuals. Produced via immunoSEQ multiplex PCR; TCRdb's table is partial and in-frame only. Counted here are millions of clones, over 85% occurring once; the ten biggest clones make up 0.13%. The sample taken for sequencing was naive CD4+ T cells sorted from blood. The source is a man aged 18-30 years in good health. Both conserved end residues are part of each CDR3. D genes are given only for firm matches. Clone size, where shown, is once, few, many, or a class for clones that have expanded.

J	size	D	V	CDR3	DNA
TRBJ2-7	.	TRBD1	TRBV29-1	CSGGEGQGAYEQYF	TGCAGCGGTGGGGAGGGACAGGGGGCTTACGAGCAGTACTTC
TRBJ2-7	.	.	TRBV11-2	CASSLELASYEQYF	TGTGCCAGCAGCTTAGAGTTGGCCAGTTACGAGCAGTACTTC
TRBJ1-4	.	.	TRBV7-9	CASSSDNEKLFF	TGTGCCAGCAGCTCAGATAATGAAAAACTGTTTTTT
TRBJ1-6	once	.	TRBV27	CASSLSVTENSPLHF	TGTGCCAGCAGTTTATCGGTGACAGAGAATTCACCCCTCCACTTT
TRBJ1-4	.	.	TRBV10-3	CAISWTVNEKLFF	TGTGCCATCAGTTGGACGGTCAATGAAAAACTGTTTTTT
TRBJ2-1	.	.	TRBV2	CATTERGGNNEQFF	TGTGCCACCACCGAGAGGGGGGGCAACAATGAGCAGTTCTTC
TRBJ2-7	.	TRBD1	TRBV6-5	CASSNRDRAGEQYF	TGTGCCAGCAGTAACCGGGACAGGGCAGGGGAGCAGTACTTC
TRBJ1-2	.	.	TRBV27	CASSPRGPRAYGYTF	TGTGCCAGCAGTCCCCGCGGCCCCAGGGCGTATGGCTACACCTTC
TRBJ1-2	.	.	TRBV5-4	CASSLQGWGIDYGYTF	TGTGCCAGCAGCTTGCAGGGGTGGGGGATAGACTATGGCTACACCTTC
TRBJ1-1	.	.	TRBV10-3	CAISEVQGVRAFF	TGTGCCATCAGTGAGGTACAGGGAGTTCGAGCTTTCTTT
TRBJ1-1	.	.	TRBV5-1	CASSLVGSENTEAFF	TGCGCCAGCAGCTTGGTGGGCAGCGAGAACACTGAAGCTTTCTTT
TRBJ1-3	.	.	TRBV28	CASSSGQIFTIYF	TGTGCCAGCAGTTCGGGACAAATATTCACCATATATTTT
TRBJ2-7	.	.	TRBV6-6	CASSYRDEQYF	TGTGCCAGCAGTTACAGGGACGAGCAGTACTTC
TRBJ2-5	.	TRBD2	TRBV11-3	CASSLAGGPGETQYF	TGTGCCAGCAGCTTAGCGGGAGGGCCGGGTGAGACCCAGTACTTC
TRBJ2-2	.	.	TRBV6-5	CASYGMSRTAGELFF	TGTGCCAGCTATGGGATGTCCCGGACGGCCGGGGAGCTGTTTTTT
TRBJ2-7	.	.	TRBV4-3	CASSQAMGAAYEQYF	TGCGCCAGCAGCCAAGCAATGGGGGCAGCCTACGAGCAGTACTTC
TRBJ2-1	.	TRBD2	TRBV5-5	CASSFLPSSGIYSYNEQFF	TGTGCCAGCAGCTTCCTCCCGTCTAGCGGGATTTACTCCTACAATGAGCAGTTCTTC
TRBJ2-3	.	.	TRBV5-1	CASNSGDTTSTDTQYF	TGCGCCAGCAATTCTGGCGATACCACTAGCACAGATACGCAGTATTTT
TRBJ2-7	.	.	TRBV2	CASSAGGQGSYEQYF	TGTGCCAGCAGTGCTGGTGGGCAGGGGTCCTACGAGCAGTACTTC
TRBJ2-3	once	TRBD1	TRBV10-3	CAILRTGGTDTQYF	TGTGCCATCCTACGGACAGGGGGCACAGATACGCAGTATTTT
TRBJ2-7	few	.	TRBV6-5	CASTPDPRGEQYF	TGTGCCAGCACCCCGGACCCCCGGGGCGAGCAGTACTTC
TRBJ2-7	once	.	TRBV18	CASSPRQGPYEQYF	TGTGCCAGCTCACCACGGCAGGGCCCCTACGAGCAGTACTTC
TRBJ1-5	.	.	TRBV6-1	CASSEGQGENQPQHF	TGTGCCAGCAGTGAAGGTCAGGGTGAAAACCAGCCCCAGCATTTT
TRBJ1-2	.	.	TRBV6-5	CASSPTAGYGYTF	TGTGCCAGCAGTCCGACGGCCGGCTATGGCTACACCTTC
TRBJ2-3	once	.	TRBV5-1	CASSERGAVGDTQYF	TGCGCCAGCAGCGAGAGGGGGGCGGTCGGAGATACGCAGTATTTT
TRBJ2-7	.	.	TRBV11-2	CASSLVQSSYEQYF	TGTGCCAGCAGCTTAGTCCAGAGCTCCTACGAGCAGTACTTC
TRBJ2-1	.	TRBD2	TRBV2	CASSGYAGGDNEQFF	TGTGCCAGCAGTGGATATGCGGGAGGGGACAATGAGCAGTTCTTC
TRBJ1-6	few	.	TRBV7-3	CASSLRGQTSPLHF	TGTGCCAGCAGCTTACGAGGACAGACTTCACCCCTCCACTTT
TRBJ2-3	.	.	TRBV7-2	CASSLGPADTQYF	TGTGCCAGCAGCTTAGGACCCGCGGATACGCAGTATTTT
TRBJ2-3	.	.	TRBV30	CAWRQGGATDTQYF	TGTGCCTGGAGACAGGGAGGGGCCACAGATACGCAGTATTTT
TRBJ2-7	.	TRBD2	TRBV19	CASSMATSGSYEQYF	TGTGCCAGTAGTATGGCGACTAGCGGCTCCTACGAGCAGTACTTC
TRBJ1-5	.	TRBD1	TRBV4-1	CASSRNPGQGGGSNQPQHF	TGCGCCAGCAGCCGAAATCCGGGACAGGGCGGAGGTAGCAATCAGCCCCAGCATTTT
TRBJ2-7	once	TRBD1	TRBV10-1	CASSESAGGPYEQYF	TGCGCCAGCAGTGAGTCGGCAGGGGGCCCCTACGAGCAGTACTTC
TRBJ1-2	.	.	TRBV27	CASSITGTANYGYTF	TGTGCCAGCAGTATAACCGGGACGGCTAACTATGGCTACACCTTC
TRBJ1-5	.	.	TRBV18	CASSPLGDQPQHF	TGTGCCAGCTCACCTCTCGGAGATCAGCCCCAGCATTTT
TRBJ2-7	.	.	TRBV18	CASSRPAELREQYF	TGTGCCAGCTCACGACCTGCCGAGTTGCGCGAGCAGTACTTC
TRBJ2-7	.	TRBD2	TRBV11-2	CASSLVGLVYEQYF	TGTGCCAGCAGCTTAGTGGGACTAGTCTACGAGCAGTACTTC
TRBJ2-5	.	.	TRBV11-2	CASSSNIQGGQETQYF	TGTGCCAGCAGCTCAAACATTCAGGGGGGACAAGAGACCCAGTACTTC
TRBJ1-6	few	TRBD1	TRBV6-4	CTSSVQGFDSPLHF	TGTACCAGCAGTGTACAGGGGTTTGATTCACCCCTCCACTTT
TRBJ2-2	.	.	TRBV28	CASSLEAGTGGRLFF	TGTGCCAGCAGTTTAGAGGCCGGGACAGGCGGGAGGCTGTTTTTT
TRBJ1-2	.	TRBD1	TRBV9	CASSVKTGGNYGYTF	TGTGCCAGCAGCGTCAAGACAGGGGGCAACTATGGCTACACCTTC
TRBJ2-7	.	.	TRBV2	CASSELGVFSYEQYF	TGTGCCAGCAGTGAACTGGGGGTCTTCTCCTACGAGCAGTACTTC
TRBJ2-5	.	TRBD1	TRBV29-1	CSVTHLNRGVEETQYF	TGCAGCGTGACCCACCTCAACAGGGGTGTCGAAGAGACCCAGTACTTC
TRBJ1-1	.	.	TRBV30	CAWTSGANTEAFF	TGTGCCTGGACATCCGGGGCGAACACTGAAGCTTTCTTT
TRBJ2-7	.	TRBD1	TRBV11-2	CASSLGTGVYEQYF	TGTGCCAGCAGCTTAGGGACAGGGGTCTACGAGCAGTACTTC
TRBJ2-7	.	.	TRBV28	CASSFSGYEQYF	TGTGCCAGCAGTTTCTCAGGGTACGAGCAGTACTTC
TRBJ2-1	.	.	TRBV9	CASSVVGTEYNEQFF	TGTGCCAGCAGCGTAGTAGGGACCGAGTACAATGAGCAGTTCTTC
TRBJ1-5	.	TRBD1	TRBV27	CASSLNRGGNQPQHF	TGTGCCAGCAGTCTAAACAGGGGTGGCAATCAGCCCCAGCATTTT
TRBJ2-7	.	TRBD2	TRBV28	CASSTTLSGGYEQYF	TGTGCCAGCAGTACGACACTTAGCGGGGGGTACGAGCAGTACTTC
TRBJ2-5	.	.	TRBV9	CASSVAGAETQYF	TGTGCCAGCAGCGTAGCGGGAGCGGAGACCCAGTACTTC
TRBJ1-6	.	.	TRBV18	CASSPPGGNSPLHF	TGTGCCAGCTCACCACCAGGGGGAAATTCACCCCTCCACTTT